These 17 T cell receptor beta chains came from one sample sequenced in a study of T cells in Graves' hyperthyroidism and ophthalmopathy. It was RNA transcripts that yielded the amplified TCR beta CDR3 regions. A set of HTBI primers served as the primers for a first-round RT-PCR of the TCR CDR3. One entry per CDR3 protein results from TCRdb running MiXCR on the multiplex PCR reads. The sample consists of around 620,000 distinct CDR3 sequences, about 16% of them appearing once. The material sequenced was blood. Source of these receptors: a woman aged 25-40 years with Graves' hyperthyroidism.

The chain links TRBV3-1 to TRBJ1-2, with D uncertain. CDR1 LGHDT and CDR2 YNNKEL come from the germline V gene (reference sequence). The germline V and J ends were trimmed by 4 bases and 0 bases, with 15 bases remaining between them. The CDR3 runs 16 residues. For the CDR3, the DNA is TGTGCCAGCAGCCCTCCCCCCGCGGGTTCTAACTATGGCTACACCTTC. It is translated as CASSPPPAGSNYGYTF.

This clonotype has just a few counts. The junction and the germline gene differ at one end; a read error may be behind it. V gene TRBV7-9 combines with J gene TRBJ2-7; possibly TRBD2 for D (6 bases). Per the germline V gene, CDR1 is SEHNR and CDR2 is FQNEAQ (reference sequence). There are 13 residues in the CDR3. The CDR3 nucleotides are TGTACCAGCAGCTTCGGGAGCACCTACGAGCAGTACTTC. Residues: CTSSFGSTYEQYF.

This clonotype was found many times. The CDR3: CASSLTSGKSYNEQFF. DNA for the CDR3: TGTGCCAGCAGTTTGACTAGCGGGAAATCCTACAATGAGCAGTTCTTC. The chain employs TRBV28 and TRBJ2-1; 11 positions match TRBD2. Trimming cost V 3 bases and J 1 base; bases outside gene matches: 2. Germline V gives CDR1 MDHEN, CDR2 SYDVKM. This CDR3 spans 16 amino acids.

The chain is built from TRBV3-1 and TRBJ2-5; D tentatively reads TRBD1 or TRBD2 (5 bases each). Germline values: CDR1 LGHDT, CDR2 YNNKEL (reference sequence). Trimming shortened V by 3 bases and J by 5 bases, and 10 bases separated the two germline ends. This CDR3 contains 13 residues. Written as DNA, the CDR3 is TGTGCCAGCAGCCAGGGGGAATGGGAGACCCAGTACTTC. Translation gives CASSQGEWETQYF.

This clonotype turned up a few times. The chain carries TRBV7-2 and TRBJ2-5; 7 positions agree with TRBD1. CDR3 length: 16 residues. The ends lost 5 bases at V and 5 bases at J; junction bases unmatched: 14. Germline V lookup: CDR1 SGHTA, CDR2 FQGNSA. The CDR3 region is CASSQQTGIKLETQYF. The CDR3, as DNA: TGTGCCAGCAGCCAACAGACAGGGATTAAGTTGGAGACCCAGTACTTC.

This clonotype has at least ten counts. This sequence joins TRBV3-2 and TRBJ2-1; the table's TRBD1 call for D was not verified on the DNA. TRBV3-2 corresponds to a pseudogene. The CDR3 is 15 residues long. The CDR3 here is CASSQGQGVYNEQFF. In nucleotides, the CDR3 is TGTGCCAGCAGCCAGGGACAGGGGGTCTACAATGAGCAGTTCTTC.

This clonotype has a handful of counts. V and J are TRBV12-5 and TRBJ1-1; D call uncertain. Trimming pared 6 bases from V and 4 bases from J, leaving 6 bases between. Per germline, CDR1 LGHNT and CDR2 FRNRAP. The CDR3 runs to 11 residues. This CDR3 reads CASGWITEAFF. CDR3 bases: TGTGCTAGTGGCTGGATCACTGAAGCTTTCTTT.

This clonotype showed up many times. V and J are TRBV20-1 and TRBJ2-7; TRBD1 matches 7 bases. Germline CDR1 is DFQATT and CDR2 is SNEGSKA (reference sequence). The CDR3 runs 15 residues. Trimming cost V 6 bases and J 4 bases; bases outside gene matches: 15. The CDR3, as DNA: TGCAGTGCGACCCCCCGGGACAGCCTAAATTACGAGCAGTACTTC. This gives the protein CSATPRDSLNYEQYF.

The chain joins TRBV19 to TRBJ2-1; the D gene could be TRBD1 or TRBD2 (6 bases each). V shed 5 bases and J shed 8 bases, with 13 bases lying between them. Germline assignment: CDR1 LNHDA and CDR2 SQIVND (reference sequence). The CDR3 has 13 residues. CDR3 region: CASSPGAVHEQFF. Here the CDR3 DNA reads TGTGCCAGTAGTCCGGGGGCGGTGCATGAGCAGTTCTTC. Drawing the rest from reference TRBV19 and TRBJ2-1, the complete variable domain is DGGITQSPKYLFRKEGQNVTLSCEQNLNHDAMYWYRQDPGQGLRLIYYSQIVNDFQKGDIAEGYSVSREKKESFPLTVTSAQKNPTAFYLCASSPGAVHEQFFGPGTRLTVL.

This clonotype was seen at least ten times. The chain couples TRBV2 to TRBJ1-5; D ambiguous. Trimming took 4 bases from V and 4 from J, leaving 8 bases between them. The CDR3 loop spans 13 amino acids. The germline V gene encodes CDR1 SNHLY and CDR2 FYNNEI. This CDR3 reads CASSVRQNQPQHF. In nucleotides, the CDR3 is TGTGCCAGCAGTGTGCGGCAGAATCAGCCCCAGCATTTT.

This clonotype was recorded many times. The gene calls are TRBV2 and TRBJ2-1; 12 nucleotides agree with TRBD2. The CDR3 has 16 residues. V trimming: 4 bases; J trimming: 3 bases; junction bases outside the gene matches: 4. The V gene's germline CDR1 is SNHLY and CDR2 FYNNEI. The CDR3: CASSGRTSGVYNEQFF. CDR3 nucleotide sequence: TGTGCCAGCAGTGGCAGGACTAGCGGGGTCTACAATGAGCAGTTCTTC. Using reference TRBV2 and TRBJ2-1 for the parts outside the CDR3, the full variable domain is EPEVTQTPSHQVTQMGQEVILRCVPISNHLYFYWYRQILGQKVEFLVSFYNNEISEKSEIFDDQFSVERPDGSNFTLKIRSTKLEDSAMYFCASSGRTSGVYNEQFFGPGTRLTVL.

This clonotype appeared a few times. This chain links TRBV3-1 with TRBJ2-3, with no clear D. V lost 2 bases and J 6 bases, leaving 12 bases between the germline ends. Germline lookup yields CDR1 LGHDT and CDR2 YNNKEL (reference sequence). The CDR3 has 14 residues. CDR3 loop: CASSQWGTRDTQYF. The CDR3 DNA follows: TGTGCCAGCAGCCAATGGGGTACTCGGGATACGCAGTATTTT.

This clonotype came up a few times. The V call is TRBV30, the J call TRBJ1-3, with no clear D. There are 14 residues in the CDR3. The V end was cut by 6 bases, the J end by 4 bases, with 16 bases between. Germline CDR1 reads GTSNPN; CDR2 reads SVGIG (reference sequence). The CDR3 loop is CACLRETSGNTIYF. In nucleotides, the CDR3 is TGTGCCTGCCTAAGGGAAACGTCGGGAAACACCATATATTTT.

The CDR3 protein is CASSLATGTAHSNQPQHF. Written as DNA, the CDR3 is TGTGCCAGCAGCTTGGCTACCGGGACAGCCCATAGCAATCAGCCCCAGCATTTT. The rearrangement uses TRBV5-5 and TRBJ1-5, with TRBD1 matching over 7 bases. With 0 bases clipped from V and 0 bases from J, the junction kept 9 bases outside the gene matches. The germline gives CDR1 SGHKS, CDR2 YYEKEE (reference sequence). This CDR3 has 18 amino acids.

This clonotype was seen repeatedly, ten times or more. V is TRBV6-1 and J is TRBJ2-6; TRBD1 aligns across 9 bases. The CDR3 totals 15 residues. V lost 7 bases to trimming and J lost 0 bases; unmatched junction nucleotides: 1. Germline assignment: CDR1 MNHNS and CDR2 SASEGT. The CDR3 loop reads CASMTGGSGANVLTF. The DNA of the CDR3 is TGTGCCAGCATGACAGGGGGCTCTGGGGCCAACGTCCTGACTTTC.

This clonotype was picked up many times. The chain has TRBV6-1 and TRBJ2-6, with D unclear. The CDR3 extends over 15 amino acids. Germline V CDR1 and CDR2: MNHNS, SASEGT. V lost 5 bases, J lost 0 bases, and 8 bases lay in between. DNA of the CDR3: TGTGCCAGCAGTTTATCCCGCTCTGGGGCCAACGTCCTGACTTTC. This encodes CASSLSRSGANVLTF.

This clonotype has just a few counts. The J gene is TRBJ2-7, the V gene TRBV19; D is possibly TRBD2 (5 bases). The V end was cut by 8 bases, the J end by 3 bases, with 8 bases between. CDR1 LNHDA and CDR2 SQIVND come from the germline V gene (reference sequence). The CDR3 has 11 amino acids. CDR3 DNA: TGTGCCAGTGGGGAGAACTACGAGCAGTACTTC. Its protein product is CASGENYEQYF.